In this sample, the clone carrying this TCR beta chain turned up a few times. The CDR3 is 15 amino acids. The V gene's germline CDR1 is SNHLY and CDR2 FYNNEI. Trimming shortened V by 5 bases and J by 0 bases, and 12 bases separated the two germline ends. The data are from a study of shared clonotypes between healthy human individuals. Overall study context: The people who gave samples were two women and a few men aged 18 to 49. Per donor, three plates held CD4 naive cells, three held CD4 memory, two held CD8 naive and one held CD8 memory.

Assay used: immunoSEQ multiplex PCR; TCRdb lists only in-frame clones, some missing. Here the sample spans roughly 1,000,000 clones, roughly 74% being singletons. The clonotype comes from a young man in good health. Some clones in this sample may be carry-over from other donors' samples. V and J are TRBV2 and TRBJ2-3, with a tentative D call TRBD1 (5 bases). Sequencing was carried out using memory CD4+ T cells from PBMCs. Indicated subset: CD45RA-negative fraction. The CDR3 protein is CASSTQGSSTDTQYF. The CDR3 DNA reads TGTGCCAGCAGTACGCAGGGATCTAGCACAGATACGCAGTATTTT.